Below are 10 T cell receptor beta chains sequenced from a single sample in a study of beta chain features in type 1 diabetes. Isolated RNA was reverse transcribed in full, so expressed TCRB transcripts were sequenced. Clones were read by immunoSEQ multiplex PCR, and TCRdb kept only the in-frame ones, dropping some. Of 130,000 to 150,000 clones in the sample, 10% were seen once. Material: naive CD4+ T cells from blood. The source of these receptors is a man between 18 and 35 years old in good health.

The chain couples TRBV6-6 to TRBJ1-2; TRBD1 agrees at 7 bases. CDR3 length: 13 residues. Germline loops: CDR1 MNHNY, CDR2 SVGAGI (reference sequence). The V gene end was trimmed by 5 bases and the J gene end by 5 bases; junction bases not matched to a gene: 5. In DNA form, the CDR3 reads TGTGCCAGCAGTCCTGACAGGGATTATGGCTACACCTTC. It translates to CASSPDRDYGYTF.

The chain is built from TRBV4-3 and TRBJ2-1, with 7 nucleotides matching TRBD1. This CDR3 is built from 14 residues. In germline, CDR1 is LGHNA, CDR2 YSLEER. The trim removed 4 bases at V and 6 bases at J, leaving 6 bases unmatched. The CDR3 reads CASSRGQAGNEQFF. The CDR3 DNA is TGCGCCAGCAGCCGTGGACAGGCAGGCAATGAGCAGTTCTTC.

V usage is TRBV7-3 and J usage is TRBJ2-5; 11 bases are a match to TRBD2. Germline loops: CDR1 SGHTA, CDR2 FQGTGA. Trimming at V came to 5 bases and at J to 5 bases, leaving 10 bases not matched to a gene. This CDR3 is built from 16 residues. CDR3 sequence: CASSNSGGAGLETQYF. The CDR3 coding sequence is TGTGCCAGCAGCAATAGCGGGGGGGCCGGGTTGGAGACCCAGTACTTC. Filled out from reference TRBV7-3 and TRBJ2-5, the complete variable domain reads GAGVSQTPSNKVTEKGKYVELRCDPISGHTALYWYRQSLGQGPEFLIYFQGTGAADDSGLPNDRFFAVRPEGSVSTLKIQRTERGDSAVYLCASSNSGGAGLETQYFGPGTRLLVL.

This sequence joins TRBV6-5 and TRBJ1-1, with D perhaps matching TRBD1 (6 bases). Per germline, CDR1 MNHEY and CDR2 SVGAGI. This CDR3 spans 14 amino acids. Deletions cut 7 bases from V and 1 base from J, with 13 bases between. CDR3 residues: CASNLDRRNTEAFF. CDR3 nucleotides: TGTGCCAGCAACCTGGACAGAAGGAACACTGAAGCTTTCTTT.

V gene TRBV18 combines with J gene TRBJ2-6; D unresolved. CDR3 size: 18 residues. Trimming pared 1 base from V and 0 bases from J, leaving 13 bases between. Germline lookup yields CDR1 KGHSH and CDR2 LQKENI. The CDR3 coding sequence is TGTGCCAGCTCACCACGCGAAGCCCTTCGCTCTGGGGCCAACGTCCTGACTTTC. Protein sequence: CASSPREALRSGANVLTF.

This clone came up a few times. The chain has TRBV7-9 and TRBJ1-5; D remains ambiguous. The length of the CDR3 is 15 residues. V gave up 1 base and J gave up 4 bases, with 11 bases separating them. Germline assignment: CDR1 SEHNR and CDR2 FQNEAQ (reference sequence). The CDR3, as DNA: TGTGCCAGCAGCTTAGAAGGACGGGGTAATCAGCCCCAGCATTTT. This gives the protein CASSLEGRGNQPQHF.

V gene TRBV9 combines with J gene TRBJ2-7; D remains unclear. The germline V gene encodes CDR1 SGDLS and CDR2 YYNGEE. Trimming took off 0 bases at V and 0 bases at J, with 16 bases between the two ends. This CDR3 has 17 residues. The DNA of the CDR3 is TGTGCCAGCAGCGTAGGAGATTCGAGGTCCCGCTCCTACGAGCAGTACTTC. Encoded protein: CASSVGDSRSRSYEQYF.

The CDR3 DNA follows: TGTGCCAGCAGCCGTACAGGGATCTCTGGAAACACCATATATTTT. Encoded protein: CASSRTGISGNTIYF. V is TRBV7-3 and J is TRBJ1-3; D might be TRBD1 (6 bases). V was shortened by 5 bases and J by 0 bases, with 11 bases between the two germline ends. CDR3 length: 15 residues. CDR1 is SGHTA, CDR2 FQGTGA, per germline.

This clone has a handful of counts. The chain combines TRBV11-2 with TRBJ1-4, with a possible D match to TRBD1 (5 bases). V lost 4 bases and J lost 6, with 18 bases in between. Germline V gene sequence: CDR1 SGHAT, CDR2 FQNNGV. This CDR3 contains 16 residues. CDR3 sequence (DNA): TGTGCCAGCAGCTCTCCCTCCGCAGGGAAGGATGAAAAACTGTTTTTT. Amino acid sequence: CASSSPSAGKDEKLFF.

This clone was detected ten times or more. This chain connects TRBV4-2 to TRBJ2-4; TRBD2 might be the D (6 bases). Germline loops: CDR1 LGHNA, CDR2 YNFKEQ. CDR3 length equals 14 residues. Trimming pared 2 bases from V and 7 bases from J, leaving 12 bases between. CDR3 in DNA: TGTGCCAGCAGCCAAAACCGGGAGAAGAACATTCAGTACTTC. It codes for CASSQNREKNIQYF.